The 20 T cell receptor beta chains reported below all come from one sample, sequenced in a study of cytotoxic CD8 clonotypes in ibrutinib-treated CLL. TCRdb's copy holds only in-frame clones and misses some; the assay was immunoSEQ multiplex PCR. The sample carries some 58,000 clones, over 60% recorded once. Source: PBMCs, taken after 12 months of ibrutinib treatment. The source of these receptors is a human donor with chronic lymphocytic leukemia.

J is TRBJ2-1 and V is TRBV5-4; 11 nucleotides match TRBD2. With V trimmed by 3 bases and J by 3 bases, 5 bases remained unmatched. This CDR3 is 16 amino acids long. The germline gives CDR1 SGHNT, CDR2 YYREEE (reference sequence). For the CDR3, the DNA is TGTGCCAGCAGCTCCGGGACTAGCGGCCTCTACAATGAGCAGTTCTTC. Amino acid sequence: CASSSGTSGLYNEQFF.

This chain uses TRBV6-1 with TRBJ2-7, with D possibly TRBD2 on 6 matching bases. Between the trimmed V and J ends, which lost 4 bases and 5 bases, there was a span of 18 bases. The CDR3 runs to 15 residues. CDR1 and CDR2 from the germline V gene are MNHNS and SASEGT. The CDR3 loop is CASSGGMGGLHEQYF. As DNA, the CDR3 is TGTGCCAGCAGTGGCGGGATGGGGGGTTTGCACGAGCAGTACTTC.

This clone was observed a single time. V gene TRBV28 combines with J gene TRBJ2-7; TRBD1 aligns across 9 bases. This CDR3 spans 16 amino acids. Unmatched junction bases numbered 12, after V lost 5 bases and J lost 4 bases. Germline assignment: CDR1 MDHEN and CDR2 SYDVKM. As DNA, the CDR3 is TGTGCCAGCAGTCACCCACAGGGGGCAACAGTATACGAGCAGTACTTC. Translating gives CASSHPQGATVYEQYF. Supplemented by reference TRBV28 and TRBJ2-7, the full variable domain reads DVKVTQSSRYLVKRTGEKVFLECVQDMDHENMFWYRQDPGLGLRLIYFSYDVKMKEKGDIPEGYSVSREKKERFSLILESASTNQTSMYLCASSHPQGATVYEQYFGPGTRLTVT.

The chain combines TRBV5-6 with TRBJ2-5; D is unresolved. Germline assignment: CDR1 SGHDT and CDR2 YYEEEE. The germline V and J ends were trimmed by 4 bases and 4 bases, with 11 bases remaining between them. The length of the CDR3 is 13 residues. The CDR3 DNA sequence: TGTGCCAGCAGCCTAGGGCTGGCAGAGACCCAGTACTTC. Translated: CASSLGLAETQYF.

This chain uses TRBV28 with TRBJ2-7; possibly TRBD1 or TRBD2 for D (5 bases each). Germline CDR1 MDHEN, CDR2 SYDVKM. The CDR3 is 14 amino acids. V was clipped by 6 bases and J by 2 bases, with 14 bases between them. The DNA for the CDR3 is TGTGCCAGCAGAACGGCCGGGACGCCCTACGAGCAGTACTTC. Translating it yields CASRTAGTPYEQYF.

This clone was seen a handful of times. This rearrangement joins TRBV20-1 to TRBJ1-1, with 7 bases fitting TRBD1. Germline CDR1 DFQATT, CDR2 SNEGSKA (reference sequence). This CDR3 has 11 amino acids. Trimming cost V 3 bases and J 9 bases; bases outside gene matches: 4. The CDR3 sequence: CSARGQTQAFF. The CDR3 region has the DNA TGCAGTGCTAGGGGACAGACCCAAGCTTTCTTT.

V is TRBV6-1 and J is TRBJ1-1; 7 bases are a match to TRBD1. The CDR3 length is 14 residues. Trimming cost V 0 bases and J 6 bases; bases outside gene matches: 4. Germline assignment: CDR1 MNHNS and CDR2 SASEGT. In nucleotides, the CDR3 is TGTGCCAGCAGTGAAGCCCCCAGGGGGGCTGAAGCTTTCTTT. Translating gives CASSEAPRGAEAFF.

The chain recombines TRBV25-1 with TRBJ2-2, with TRBD2 matching over 8 bases. Germline V gives CDR1 MGHDK, CDR2 SYGVNS. Unmatched junction bases numbered 8, after V lost 4 bases and J lost 4 bases. The CDR3 length is 16 residues. Here the CDR3 DNA reads TGTGCCAGCAGTGCACCGGGGGGGGATCTCACCGGGGAGCTGTTTTTT. Translating gives CASSAPGGDLTGELFF.

J is TRBJ2-1 and V is TRBV6-1, with 11 bases lining up with TRBD2. CDR1 and CDR2 (germline): MNHNS, SASEGT. J was trimmed by 2 bases and V by 4 bases; bases with no gene match: 10. The CDR3 is 18 amino acids. The CDR3 loop is CASSARLLAGAPYNEQFF. Written as DNA, the CDR3 is TGTGCCAGCAGTGCTCGGCTACTAGCGGGAGCCCCCTACAATGAGCAGTTCTTC.

The chain recombines TRBV19 with TRBJ1-1, with a tentative D call TRBD1 (5 bases). Germline values: CDR1 LNHDA, CDR2 SQIVND (reference sequence). The V gene lost 9 bases and the J gene lost 0 bases, with 20 bases spanning the gap. The CDR3 runs 16 residues. The CDR3 DNA reads as TGTGCCAGCAAGCCGAGGCGGACATCGATGAACACTGAAGCTTTCTTT. Translated, it gives CASKPRRTSMNTEAFF.

This rearrangement joins TRBV18 to TRBJ2-4; D might be TRBD2 (6 bases). V was clipped by 6 bases and J by 0 bases, with 15 bases between them. Germline values: CDR1 KGHSH, CDR2 LQKENI. This CDR3 comprises 16 residues. The CDR3 reads CASSQRLGGAKNIQYF. Here the CDR3 DNA reads TGTGCCAGCTCCCAGAGACTGGGGGGAGCCAAAAACATTCAGTACTTC.

The chain couples TRBV30 to TRBJ2-5; D unclear. The length of the CDR3 is 15 residues. V was clipped by 0 bases and J by 0 bases, with 11 bases between them. The germline gives CDR1 GTSNPN, CDR2 SVGIG (reference sequence). CDR3 sequence: CAWSVPQQYQETQYF. The CDR3 region has the DNA TGTGCCTGGAGTGTACCACAGCAGTACCAAGAGACCCAGTACTTC.

Only a few counts were recorded for this clone. The gene calls are TRBV7-9 and TRBJ2-2; 7 bases align to TRBD1. In germline, CDR1 is SEHNR, CDR2 FQNEAQ (reference sequence). This CDR3 has 16 amino acids. Germline trimming cut 5 bases from V and 0 bases from J; bases unmatched to any gene: 6. The CDR3 here is CASSPRGQSNTGELFF. CDR3 DNA: TGTGCCAGCAGCCCGAGGGGACAGTCGAACACCGGGGAGCTGTTTTTT.

The V call is TRBV4-3, the J call TRBJ1-4, with D maybe TRBD1 (5 bases). Trimming stripped 0 bases from V and 8 bases from J, with 13 bases between. Germline CDR1 and CDR2: LGHNA and YSLEER. The CDR3 totals 15 residues. CDR3: CASSQDLGRDEKLFF. The CDR3 DNA follows: TGCGCCAGCAGCCAAGATCTGGGCAGGGACGAAAAACTGTTTTTT.

This clone was recorded once. This chain joins TRBV7-6 and TRBJ2-3; either TRBD1 or TRBD2 may fit D (5 bases each). The CDR3 totals 17 residues. Germline CDR1 SGHVS, CDR2 FNYEAQ. V was clipped by 1 base and J by 0 bases, with 14 bases between them. CDR3 sequence (DNA): TGTGCCAGCAGCTTAGGCTTCCAGGGACGGAGCACAGATACGCAGTATTTT. It codes for CASSLGFQGRSTDTQYF. Filled out from reference TRBV7-6 and TRBJ2-3, the complete variable domain reads GAGVSQSPRYKVTKRGQDVALRCDPISGHVSLYWYRQALGQGPEFLTYFNYEAQQDKSGLPNDRFSAERPEGSISTLTIQRTEQRDSAMYRCASSLGFQGRSTDTQYFGPGTRLTVL.

A word on this clone: At one end, the junction sequence differs from germline, possibly due to a read error. CDR3 sequence: CASSHRQGVGYGYTF. The CDR3 nucleotides read TGCGCCAGCAGCCACAGACAGGGGGTCGGGTATGGCTACACCTTC. The genes are TRBV7-9 and TRBJ1-2; 9 bases align to TRBD1. The germline V gene encodes CDR1 SEHNR and CDR2 FQNEAQ (reference sequence). The CDR3 extends over 15 amino acids.

The V gene is TRBV5-1, the J gene TRBJ2-1; D is perhaps TRBD2 (5 bases). V dropped 6 bases and J dropped 2 bases, with 6 bases sitting between them. The CDR3 covers 12 residues. Germline assignment: CDR1 SGHRS and CDR2 YFSETQ. The CDR3 coding sequence is TGCGCCAGCACCGGGACCTACAATGAGCAGTTCTTC. Translating gives CASTGTYNEQFF.

This chain joins TRBV18 and TRBJ1-4; 7 bases align to TRBD1. The CDR3 sequence is 14 residues long. Germline trimming cut 3 bases from V and 7 bases from J; bases unmatched to any gene: 5. Germline CDR1 and CDR2: KGHSH and LQKENI. Here the CDR3 reads CASSPDRVAEKLFF. CDR3 DNA sequence: TGTGCCAGCTCACCCGACAGGGTTGCTGAAAAACTGTTTTTT.

The chain combines TRBV9 with TRBJ2-5, with TRBD2 matching over 14 bases. Germline CDR1 SGDLS, CDR2 YYNGEE. V trimming: 0 bases; J trimming: 5 bases; junction bases outside the gene matches: 12. CDR3 size: 19 residues. This CDR3 reads CASSVGVGTSGREAETQYF. The CDR3 DNA reads as TGTGCCAGCAGCGTAGGGGTTGGGACTAGCGGGAGAGAGGCCGAGACCCAGTACTTC.

The chain joins TRBV6-1 to TRBJ2-1, with a tentative D call TRBD2 (6 bases). Germline values: CDR1 MNHNS, CDR2 SASEGT. The CDR3 covers 15 residues. V lost 8 bases and J 0 bases, leaving 14 bases between the germline ends. The CDR3 sequence: CASGRGWDSYNEQFF. The CDR3 DNA reads TGTGCCAGCGGCCGGGGGTGGGACTCCTACAATGAGCAGTTCTTC.